This TCR beta chain is from a study of blood T cell repertoires in COVID-19. Study-level information: Spain, Italy and the United States supplied samples that represented acute and convalescent COVID-19. T cells, B-cell-depleted T cells, or PBMCs provided the cDNA or gDNA that served as material.

In the original workflow: Scientists estimated how many nucleated cells there were by amplifying reference gene primers. This table comes from immunoSEQ multiplex PCR, and its TCRdb copy is limited to in-frame clones, with some not included. Clone size and V and J calls were adopted from that table, with D and trimming inferred from the DNA. The sample has roughly 100,000 clones; more than 75% are singletons. Germline lookup yields CDR1 MGHRA and CDR2 YSYEKL. V was pared by 3 bases and J by 5 bases, with 16 bases of the junction left unmatched. CDR3 length: 20 amino acids. The V call is TRBV4-1, the J call TRBJ2-5; 15 bases agree with TRBD2. The TCR was taken from a man aged 50 or older with active or convalescent COVID-19. Sequenced: peripheral blood. The CDR3 protein is CASSHPKGTSGGSGWETQYF. CDR3 bases: TGCGCCAGCAGCCACCCCAAGGGGACTAGCGGGGGGTCAGGGTGGGAGACCCAGTACTTC.